One and the same sample provided the 20 T cell receptor beta chains below, sequenced in a study of HIV-infected children after antiretroviral therapy interruption. Treatment here: PENTA 11 planned treatment interruption arm or continuous ART arm. Unique molecular identifiers were included in an RNA-based 3' RACE TCR library. Using its own MiXCR run on the 3' RACE reads, TCRdb lists one record per CDR3 protein. Of fewer than 45,000 distinct CDR3 sequences in the sample, under 8% were seen once. The sample was CD45RA+ CD4+ T cells from PBMCs, pooled from several time points, taken from a donor given antiretroviral therapy, either interrupted or continuous. Subset denoted: naive CD4+ CD45RA+ CD45RO- T cells. Receptors were obtained from a pool of human donors with HIV.

The rearrangement links TRBV28 to TRBJ2-5, with 11 bases that match TRBD1. The V gene's germline CDR1 is MDHEN and CDR2 SYDVKM. The CDR3 runs to 17 residues. Trimming cost V 3 bases and J 3 bases; bases outside gene matches: 9. The CDR3 region has the DNA TGTGCCAGCAGTTTGGACGGGACAGGGGGGTATGAAGAGACCCAGTACTTC. Protein product: CASSLDGTGGYEETQYF.

This clonotype was recorded at least ten times. The chain combines TRBV7-2 with TRBJ2-1; D unresolved. The V gene lost 5 bases and the J gene lost 15 bases, with 14 bases spanning the gap. This CDR3 is built from 11 residues. CDR1 is SGHTA and CDR2 is FQGNSA in the germline V gene. CDR3 nucleotides: TGTGCCAGCAGCCAAGCACAAGAAAGGTTCTTC. This sequence encodes CASSQAQERFF.

The chain has TRBV23-1 and TRBJ2-7; D unresolved. TRBV23-1 has ORF status, its function being uncertain. This CDR3 contains 15 residues. Trimming pared 0 bases from V and 0 bases from J, leaving 9 bases between. CDR3 sequence (DNA): TGCGCCAGCAGTCAATCAGGGCAGGACTCCTACGAGCAGTACTTC. Amino acids: CASSQSGQDSYEQYF.

The sample holds many counts of this clonotype. V and J are TRBV7-2 and TRBJ2-4, with D hard to call. CDR1 and CDR2 from the germline V gene are SGHTA and FQGNSA. The ends were cut back, 5 bases at V and 5 bases at J, with 10 bases in the middle. This CDR3 contains 13 residues. The CDR3 DNA sequence: TGTGCCAGCAGCCAAGGCCAGGAAAACATTCAGTACTTC. Encoded protein: CASSQGQENIQYF.

The genes are TRBV20-1 and TRBJ1-2; a weak D match, TRBD1 (6 bases). Trimming took 6 bases from V and 7 from J, leaving 21 bases between them. Germline loops: CDR1 DFQATT, CDR2 SNEGSKA (reference sequence). The CDR3 sequence is 14 residues long. The CDR3 spells CSATDRSTLSGYTF. The CDR3 nucleotides are TGCAGTGCGACCGACAGGTCCACCCTTAGTGGCTACACCTTC.

In this sample, this clonotype turned up many times. J is TRBJ2-1 and V is TRBV15; 7 bases align to TRBD2. Trimming at V came to 1 base and at J to 7 bases, leaving 7 bases not matched to a gene. Germline V lookup: CDR1 LNHNV, CDR2 YYDKDF (reference sequence). CDR3 size: 15 residues. The chain's CDR3 is CATSRGGGLGNEQFF. The DNA for the CDR3 is TGTGCCACCAGCAGAGGGGGGGGGTTAGGTAATGAGCAGTTCTTC.

The chain joins TRBV24-1 to TRBJ2-1, with 7 bases matching TRBD1. J lost 10 bases, V lost 3 bases, and 17 bases had no gene match. Germline CDR1 and CDR2: KGHDR and SFDVKD. The CDR3 covers 17 residues. DNA for the CDR3: TGTGCCACCAGTGATGCCAATTACAGGGGAAGGGCTAAGGAGCAGTTCTTC. The encoded protein is CATSDANYRGRAKEQFF.

The sample holds many counts of this clonotype. The CDR3 DNA follows: TGTGCCAGCTCTCTCTCCTATGAACAGTACTTC. It encodes CASSLSYEQYF. The chain couples TRBV13 to TRBJ2-7; D is ambiguous. The germline gives CDR1 PRHDT, CDR2 FYEKMQ (reference sequence). CDR3 length: 11 amino acids. V dropped 8 bases and J dropped 10 bases, with 15 bases sitting between them.

This clonotype appeared many times. The rearrangement joins TRBV7-9 to TRBJ2-3; TRBD1 or TRBD2 may be the D gene (5 bases each). Germline V gene lookup returns CDR1 SEHNR and CDR2 FQNEAQ (reference sequence). V lost 4 bases, J lost 8 bases, and 19 bases lay in between. The CDR3 is 15 residues long. The CDR3 coding sequence is TGTGCCAGCAGCTACTGGGACGACCCCCCGGGTACGCAGTATTTT. It specifies CASSYWDDPPGTQYF.

There are many counts of this clonotype. The V and J genes are TRBV24-1 and TRBJ2-3; 11 bases agree with TRBD2. The CDR3 length is 18 residues. Germline values: CDR1 KGHDR, CDR2 SFDVKD. The V and J ends lost 3 bases and 0 bases, in that order; junction bases with no gene match: 7. CDR3 sequence: CATSDLPRTSGSTDTQYF. CDR3 nucleotides: TGTGCCACCAGTGATCTGCCCCGGACTAGCGGGAGCACAGATACGCAGTATTTT.

This clonotype was seen ten or more times. The junction departs from the called germline gene at one end, perhaps through a read error. The chain carries TRBV4-2 and TRBJ1-5, with 11 bases aligning to TRBD1. The germline CDR1 and CDR2 sequences are LGHNA and YNFKEQ. The CDR3 has 15 residues. CDR3 sequence: CASSQWTGGNQAPLF. The CDR3 DNA follows: TGTGCCAGCAGCCAATGGACAGGGGGCAACCAGGCTCCGCTTTTT.

This clonotype was observed many times. The chain recombines TRBV6-4 with TRBJ1-1; 8 bases match TRBD1. Germline assignment: CDR1 MRHNA and CDR2 SNTAGT. With 2 bases clipped from V and 9 bases from J, the junction kept 5 bases outside the gene matches. The CDR3 is made up of 13 amino acids. CDR3 sequence: CASSDETGGQAFF. CDR3 DNA sequence: TGTGCCAGCAGTGACGAAACAGGGGGACAAGCTTTCTTT.

In its sample, this clonotype was seen a few times. The V call is TRBV6-5, the J call TRBJ2-1, with 13 bases fitting TRBD2. V was clipped by 6 bases and J by 12 bases; unmatched bases: 5. The length of the CDR3 is 13 residues. Germline-derived CDR1 and CDR2 are MNHEY and SVGAGI. CDR3 nucleotide sequence: TGTGCCAGCAGGCCCGGGACTAGCGGGACGCAGTTCTTC. Residues: CASRPGTSGTQFF.

This clonotype is medium-sized within its sample. This chain links TRBV19 with TRBJ1-4, with D possibly TRBD1 on 5 matching bases. There are 14 residues in the CDR3. Germline CDR1 LNHDA, CDR2 SQIVND (reference sequence). The V gene lost 8 bases and the J gene lost 8 bases, with 18 bases spanning the gap. CDR3: CASRDSGAREKLFF. CDR3 bases: TGTGCCAGTCGAGACAGCGGTGCCCGCGAAAAACTGTTTTTT.

This clonotype was picked up a small number of times. The chain recombines TRBV20-1 with TRBJ1-2; TRBD1 is a possible D gene (5 bases). Germline lookup yields CDR1 DFQATT and CDR2 SNEGSKA (reference sequence). Trimming removed 4 bases from V and 2 bases from J, with 14 bases in between. CDR3 size: 14 residues. CDR3: CSATNPDSNYGYTF. The CDR3 DNA reads TGCAGTGCTACTAATCCTGACAGCAACTATGGCTACACCTTC.

This clonotype was recorded at least ten times. The J gene is TRBJ2-1, the V gene TRBV6-6; 11 nucleotides match TRBD2. This CDR3 comprises 19 residues. The trim removed 6 bases at V and 0 bases at J, leaving 13 bases unmatched. The germline CDR1 and CDR2 sequences are MNHNY and SVGAGI (reference sequence). The CDR3 loop reads CASRLGLAVFQSSYNEQFF. The CDR3 DNA follows: TGTGCCAGCAGACTGGGACTAGCGGTATTCCAGAGCTCCTACAATGAGCAGTTCTTC.

By share, this clonotype counts as medium-sized (0.01 to 0.1%). At one of its ends the junction is not consistent with the germline gene, which may arise from a read error. This chain connects TRBV4-1 to TRBJ2-5, with TRBD1 as a possible D gene (7 bases). Germline V gives CDR1 MGHRA, CDR2 YSYEKL. The CDR3 sequence is 12 residues long. The CDR3 bases are TGTGCCAGCAGCCAGGGGGAGGACACCCAGTACTTT. Its translation is CASSQGEDTQYF.

This clonotype has a count of ten or more. This chain links TRBV12-3 or TRBV12-4 with TRBJ1-1; D unresolved. V lost 5 bases and J 7 bases, leaving 17 bases between the germline ends. The CDR3 sequence is 14 residues long. CDR3 loop: CASSLPVQMFEAFF. CDR3 nucleotide sequence: TGTGCCAGCAGTCTTCCCGTCCAGATGTTTGAAGCTTTCTTT.

This clonotype was observed many times. The chain joins TRBV2 to TRBJ2-3, with TRBD1 as a possible D gene (6 bases). Germline CDR1 is SNHLY and CDR2 is FYNNEI. This CDR3 contains 14 residues. Trimming removed 3 bases at V and 1 base at J, with 8 bases between. The CDR3 sequence is CASSDRTGTDTQYF. CDR3 DNA: TGTGCCAGCAGTGATCGGACAGGCACAGATACGCAGTATTTT.

This clonotype has a handful of counts. V gene TRBV20-1 combines with J gene TRBJ2-1; D is perhaps TRBD1 or TRBD2 (6 bases each). V lost 6 bases and J lost 3, with 15 bases in between. The CDR3 sequence is 14 residues long. In germline, CDR1 is DFQATT, CDR2 SNEGSKA (reference sequence). CDR3 loop: CSARRGVDYNEQFF. In nucleotides, the CDR3 is TGCAGTGCGAGAAGGGGGGTGGACTACAATGAGCAGTTCTTC.